The clone carrying this T cell receptor beta chain came up a few times. This sample stems from a study of cytomegalovirus exposure and HLA in healthy donors. A multiplex PCR was run with 60 Vbeta primers and 13 Jbeta primers. Method: immunoSEQ multiplex PCR; TCRdb's copy keeps in-frame clones and lacks some. The sample has 150,000 or so clones, 82% seen once. J was trimmed by 3 bases and V by 4 bases; bases with no gene match: 6. The CDR3 is 14 residues long. CDR1 and CDR2 (germline): SQVTM, ANQGSEA. The specimen sequenced was PBMCs. This chain joins TRBV29-1 and TRBJ2-3, with 8 bases that match TRBD2. The clonotype comes from a man between 18 and 29 years old in good health and CMV-seropositive. The CDR3 coding sequence is TGCAGCGTTGCCGGGACTAGGAGGACAGATACGCAGTATTTT. Its translation is CSVAGTRRTDTQYF.